The 25 T cell receptor beta chains in this list originate from one sample, sequenced in a study of T cell responses to AZD1222 COVID-19 vaccine. The method was immunoSEQ multiplex PCR; TCRdb's version includes in-frame clones alone and lacks a portion of them. Among 68,000 or so clones listed, 88% were seen once. The specimen was peripheral blood, collected on day 0 of AZD1222 vaccination. Receptor source: an adult in good health.

In DNA form, the CDR3 reads TGTGCCAGCAGTTACGGAGGGACAGGAGGGAGTCAGCCCCAGCATTTT. It translates to CASSYGGTGGSQPQHF. This chain joins TRBV6-2 or TRBV6-3 and TRBJ1-5, with TRBD1 matching 8 bases. Germline values: CDR1 MNHEY, CDR2 SVGEGT. There are 16 residues in the CDR3. V dropped 2 bases and J dropped 6; count of bases not matched to a gene: 9.

V is TRBV19 and J is TRBJ2-1; TRBD1 matches 9 bases. V shed 3 bases, J shed 6 bases, and the junction held 3 bases outside the gene matches. The germline V gene has CDR1 LNHDA and CDR2 SQIVND (reference sequence). The CDR3 loop spans 14 amino acids. This chain's CDR3 is CASSIGDRANEQFF. The CDR3 DNA follows: TGTGCCAGTAGTATCGGGGACAGGGCCAATGAGCAGTTCTTC.

The genes are TRBV28 and TRBJ1-6, with D possibly being TRBD1 (5 bases). CDR3 size: 16 residues. Germline loops: CDR1 MDHEN, CDR2 SYDVKM. Trimming left V 4 bases short and J 10 bases short, with 20 bases between. The CDR3 DNA is TGTGCCAGCAGTTCGTTGACCCCCACAGGCCAATCACCCCTCCACTTT. Translating it yields CASSSLTPTGQSPLHF.

The genes are TRBV6-1 and TRBJ1-6; 8 bases agree with TRBD1. Germline values: CDR1 MNHNS, CDR2 SASEGT. The CDR3 length is 17 residues. The V gene end was trimmed by 1 base and the J gene end by 7 bases; junction bases not matched to a gene: 9. The chain's CDR3 is CASSEGRGRGLNSPLHF. CDR3 DNA sequence: TGTGCCAGCAGTGAAGGTCGTGGCAGGGGGCTAAATTCACCCCTCCACTTT.

The chain recombines TRBV27 with TRBJ2-1, with 13 bases aligning to TRBD2. V lost 5 bases and J lost 7; bases outside the gene matches: 2. Germline CDR1 reads MNHEY; CDR2 reads SMNVEV (reference sequence). CDR3 length equals 14 residues. The CDR3 sequence is CASSAGLAGNEQFF. In nucleotides, the CDR3 is TGTGCCAGCAGTGCGGGACTAGCGGGGAATGAGCAGTTCTTC.

This chain connects TRBV28 to TRBJ2-7; 10 nucleotides line up with TRBD2. Trimming at V came to 8 bases and at J to 0 bases, leaving 7 bases not matched to a gene. Germline lookup yields CDR1 MDHEN and CDR2 SYDVKM. The length of the CDR3 is 15 residues. In DNA, the CDR3 is TGTGCCAGCCGCGCTAGCGGGGGAATCTCCTACGAGCAGTACTTC. This encodes CASRASGGISYEQYF.

This clone has just one count. The rearrangement joins TRBV11-2 to TRBJ2-3; D gene unclear. The CDR3 runs 13 residues. V lost 5 bases and J 10 bases, leaving 16 bases between the germline ends. CDR1 is SGHAT and CDR2 is FQNNGV in the germline V gene. This chain's CDR3 is CASSPVGYGAQYF. CDR3 nucleotide sequence: TGTGCCAGCAGCCCCGTCGGGTATGGGGCGCAGTATTTT.

This clone was seen only once. The V and J genes are TRBV7-9 and TRBJ2-2, with 9 bases fitting TRBD2. CDR3 size: 16 residues. V shed 2 bases, J shed 0 bases, and the junction held 1 base outside the gene matches. CDR1 SEHNR and CDR2 FQNEAQ come from the germline V gene (reference sequence). The CDR3 region is CASSLRLAANTGELFF. The CDR3 DNA reads TGTGCCAGCAGCTTACGACTAGCGGCGAACACCGGGGAGCTGTTTTTT.

The CDR3 loop reads CASSWTGDTEAFF. Written as DNA, the CDR3 is TGTGCCAGCAGTTGGACAGGGGACACTGAAGCTTTCTTT. The V gene is TRBV27, the J gene TRBJ1-1; TRBD1 agrees at 9 bases. CDR3 size: 13 residues. Looked up from germline, CDR1 is MNHEY and CDR2 is SMNVEV (reference sequence). V dropped 4 bases and J dropped 3; count of bases not matched to a gene: 0.

V usage is TRBV28 and J usage is TRBJ1-2, with no clear D. From germline, CDR1 is MDHEN and CDR2 SYDVKM. There are 11 residues in the CDR3. V was cut by 6 bases and J by 5 bases, with 7 bases left in between. CDR3 nucleotide sequence: TGTGCCAGCAGCACGAATTATGGCTACACCTTC. Translation gives CASSTNYGYTF.

The rearrangement joins TRBV6-2 or TRBV6-3 to TRBJ2-7; 11 nucleotides match TRBD2. The CDR3 has 17 residues. CDR1 is MNHEY and CDR2 is SVGEGT in the germline V gene. Losses at the gene ends were 0 bases for V and 2 bases for J; bases not matched to a gene: 6. CDR3: CASSYSGTSGLPYEQYF. The CDR3 nucleotides are TGTGCCAGCAGTTACTCAGGGACTAGCGGCTTACCCTACGAGCAGTACTTC.

The chain is built from TRBV28 and TRBJ1-2; 8 bases are a match to TRBD1. CDR3 length: 14 amino acids. From germline, CDR1 is MDHEN and CDR2 SYDVKM. J was trimmed by 3 bases and V by 7 bases; bases with no gene match: 7. The chain's CDR3 is CASTDRGKDYGYTF. In DNA, the CDR3 is TGTGCCAGCACAGACAGGGGTAAGGACTATGGCTACACCTTC.

The chain has TRBV18 and TRBJ1-1; unclear D gene. The CDR3 runs to 15 residues. V was pared by 5 bases and J by 0 bases, with 13 bases between. CDR1 and CDR2 from the germline V gene are KGHSH and LQKENI. CDR3: CASSTGPVMNTEAFF. Here the CDR3 DNA reads TGTGCCAGCTCAACCGGACCGGTAATGAACACTGAAGCTTTCTTT.

The rearrangement joins TRBV19 to TRBJ1-2, with D perhaps TRBD1 (5 bases). Germline V lookup: CDR1 LNHDA, CDR2 SQIVND (reference sequence). The V end lost 5 bases, the J end lost 3 bases, and 13 bases lay between the germline ends. This CDR3 has 14 residues. DNA of the CDR3: TGTGCCAGTAGTCCCGGGGCTTTTTACTATGGCTACACCTTC. This sequence encodes CASSPGAFYYGYTF. The whole variable domain, remainder taken from reference TRBV19 and TRBJ1-2, is DGGITQSPKYLFRKEGQNVTLSCEQNLNHDAMYWYRQDPGQGLRLIYYSQIVNDFQKGDIAEGYSVSREKKESFPLTVTSAQKNPTAFYLCASSPGAFYYGYTFGSGTRLTVV.

The chain combines TRBV5-5 with TRBJ1-2; 9 positions match TRBD1. Germline V CDR1 and CDR2: SGHKS, YYEKEE (reference sequence). Germline trimming cut 2 bases from V and 7 bases from J; bases unmatched to any gene: 9. The CDR3 is 15 amino acids. The CDR3 protein is CASSLGLGQGSGYTF. CDR3 DNA: TGTGCCAGCAGCTTAGGTTTGGGACAGGGTTCTGGCTACACCTTC.

V and J are TRBV29-1 and TRBJ2-5, with D unresolved. Germline V lookup: CDR1 SQVTM, CDR2 ANQGSEA. The V end lost 1 base, the J end lost 5 bases, and 8 bases lay between the germline ends. The CDR3 is 12 residues long. DNA for the CDR3: TGCAGCGTTGAAGTTATGAGGGAGACCCAGTACTTC. Translating gives CSVEVMRETQYF.

The CDR3 reads CASLSGANVLTF. The CDR3 DNA sequence: TGTGCCAGTCTGTCTGGGGCCAACGTCCTGACTTTC. The genes are TRBV19 and TRBJ2-6; no firm D call. CDR1 LNHDA and CDR2 SQIVND come from the germline V gene (reference sequence). Trimming shortened V by 8 bases and J by 1 base, and 3 bases separated the two germline ends. The CDR3 sequence is 12 residues long.

The chain uses TRBV27 and TRBJ2-3; 7 nucleotides match TRBD1. The ends lost 1 base at V and 0 bases at J; junction bases unmatched: 1. The CDR3 is made up of 15 amino acids. Germline V lookup: CDR1 MNHEY, CDR2 SMNVEV (reference sequence). CDR3 loop: CASSLWDSSTDTQYF. CDR3 bases: TGTGCCAGCAGTTTATGGGACAGTAGCACAGATACGCAGTATTTT.

This clone was seen once. The chain has TRBV19 and TRBJ1-5; tentatively, D is TRBD1 (5 bases). This CDR3 spans 16 amino acids. The V end was cut by 5 bases, the J end by 0 bases, with 14 bases between. The germline V gene has CDR1 LNHDA and CDR2 SQIVND (reference sequence). Written as DNA, the CDR3 is TGTGCCAGTAGTGTCACCTGGGGGGATAGCAATCAGCCCCAGCATTTT. It specifies CASSVTWGDSNQPQHF.

V usage is TRBV6-4 and J usage is TRBJ2-3; D might be TRBD1 (5 bases). Germline V CDR1 and CDR2: MRHNA, SNTAGT. Trimming removed 3 bases from V and 2 bases from J, with 12 bases in between. This CDR3 is 15 amino acids long. CDR3 protein: CASSEGAGTTDTQYF. DNA of the CDR3: TGTGCCAGCAGTGAAGGGGCTGGTACCACAGATACGCAGTATTTT.

J is TRBJ2-4 and V is TRBV7-9, with 7 positions matching TRBD2. This CDR3 is 16 amino acids long. Trimming took 1 base from V and 8 from J; bases not matched to a gene: 11. Germline CDR1 and CDR2: SEHNR and FQNEAQ (reference sequence). The CDR3 bases are TGTGCCAGCAGCTTAGACCCCGCGGGAGTTATGGACATTCAGTACTTC. The encoded protein is CASSLDPAGVMDIQYF. The variable domain in full, with the rest retrieved from reference TRBV7-9 and TRBJ2-4, is DTGVSQNPRHKITKRGQNVTFRCDPISEHNRLYWYRQTLGQGPEFLTYFQNEAQLEKSRLLSDRFSAERPKGSFSTLEIQRTEQGDSAMYLCASSLDPAGVMDIQYFGAGTRLSVL.

The chain is built from TRBV5-4 and TRBJ2-1; D not resolved. V lost 4 bases to trimming and J lost 1 base, with 12 bases between them. The CDR3 loop spans 15 amino acids. Germline V gene sequence: CDR1 SGHNT, CDR2 YYREEE (reference sequence). The CDR3 is CASSPDSSSYNEQFF. Here the CDR3 DNA reads TGTGCCAGCAGCCCTGATAGTAGTTCCTACAATGAGCAGTTCTTC.

This chain joins TRBV5-8 and TRBJ2-2; D is unresolved. Germline loops: CDR1 SGHTS, CDR2 YDEGEE. CDR3 length: 15 residues. V dropped 4 bases and J dropped 0 bases, with 10 bases sitting between them. The CDR3 nucleotides read TGTGCCAGCAGCCCCCGGTTCGCGAACACCGGGGAGCTGTTTTTT. Translation: CASSPRFANTGELFF.

The V and J genes are TRBV30 and TRBJ2-1, with D hard to call. The CDR3 is 16 amino acids. Germline V gene data show CDR1 as GTSNPN and CDR2 as SVGIG (reference sequence). Deletions cut 3 bases from V and 5 bases from J, with 20 bases between. CDR3: CAWRSPLEGTHNEQFF. CDR3 nucleotides: TGTGCCTGGAGATCGCCTTTAGAAGGCACACACAATGAGCAGTTCTTC.

This chain connects TRBV27 to TRBJ2-3, with D possibly matching TRBD1 (5 bases). The ends were cut back, 7 bases at V and 2 bases at J, with 10 bases in the middle. CDR1 is MNHEY, CDR2 SMNVEV, per germline (reference sequence). This CDR3 has 13 amino acids. The CDR3 region has the DNA TGTGCCAGCAAGAAGACAGCCACAGATACGCAGTATTTT. Translated, it gives CASKKTATDTQYF.